These 8 T cell receptor beta chains came from one sample sequenced in a study of T cell responses to AZD1222 COVID-19 vaccine. The data were produced by immunoSEQ multiplex PCR, yet TCRdb's version contains in-frame clones alone and is incomplete. In the table there are about 180,000 clones, around 90% of which are singletons. The input for sequencing was peripheral blood, taken 28 days after the second AZD1222 dose. Receptor source: an adult who received the AZD1222 COVID-19 vaccine.

The chain employs TRBV5-4 and TRBJ1-6; tentative D call: TRBD1 (6 bases). Germline V gene lookup returns CDR1 SGHNT and CDR2 YYREEE (reference sequence). V lost 8 bases and J lost 5, with 11 bases in between. This CDR3 has 13 residues. The CDR3 reads CASSDSDNSPLHF. The CDR3 bases are TGTGCCAGTTCGGACAGCGATAATTCACCCCTCCACTTT.

J is TRBJ1-2 and V is TRBV6-2 or TRBV6-3, with D possibly TRBD1 on 6 matching bases. The germline gives CDR1 MNHEY, CDR2 SVGEGT. The V end was cut by 7 bases, the J end by 8 bases, with 20 bases between. This CDR3 has 14 amino acids. The CDR3 protein is CASTPYRVGSGYTF. The CDR3 nucleotides read TGTGCCAGCACCCCGTACAGGGTTGGTTCAGGCTACACCTTC.

This rearrangement joins TRBV7-9 to TRBJ1-2, with a tentative D call TRBD1 (6 bases). Germline V gene sequence: CDR1 SEHNR, CDR2 FQNEAQ (reference sequence). CDR3 length: 15 amino acids. The V end lost 5 bases, the J end lost 4 bases, and 17 bases lay between the germline ends. The CDR3 reads CASSPQGLEGYGYTF. In nucleotides, the CDR3 is TGTGCCAGCAGCCCTCAGGGGCTGGAGGGCTATGGCTACACCTTC.

This sequence joins TRBV19 and TRBJ2-7; possibly TRBD1 or TRBD2 for D (5 bases each). Germline V CDR1 and CDR2: LNHDA, SQIVND (reference sequence). The V gene lost 4 bases and the J gene lost 1 base, with 11 bases spanning the gap. This CDR3 region has 14 residues. The CDR3 spells CASSNRDGSYEQYF. DNA of the CDR3: TGTGCCAGTAGTAACCGGGACGGATCCTACGAGCAGTACTTC.

The chain combines TRBV19 with TRBJ1-2; TRBD1 matches 7 bases. Germline lookup yields CDR1 LNHDA and CDR2 SQIVND (reference sequence). The CDR3 sequence is 14 residues long. Trimming removed 7 bases from V and 7 bases from J; junction bases left unmatched: 12. DNA for the CDR3: TGTGCCAGTACTGAGGACAGGTTTCTTCGTGGCTACACCTTC. Translating gives CASTEDRFLRGYTF.

J is TRBJ1-1 and V is TRBV25-1, with TRBD1 as a possible D gene (5 bases). CDR3 length equals 14 residues. Trimming cost V 5 bases and J 1 base, with 11 bases left between them. Germline assignment: CDR1 MGHDK and CDR2 SYGVNS. The CDR3 loop is CASSNQGTNTEAFF. CDR3 in DNA: TGTGCCAGCAGTAACCAGGGTACGAACACTGAAGCTTTCTTT.

This clone was seen a single time. The V gene is TRBV19, the J gene TRBJ2-5; 11 nucleotides align to TRBD2. The CDR3 runs to 17 residues. Germline V gene data show CDR1 as LNHDA and CDR2 as SQIVND (reference sequence). V shed 10 bases and J 0 bases; nucleotides not matched to a gene: 13. The CDR3 nucleotides are TGTGCCACTAAACGGGGATTAGCGGGGGGGAACCAAGAGACCCAGTACTTC. Translation: CATKRGLAGGNQETQYF.

CDR3 DNA sequence: TGTGCCAGCAGCACCGGGCCTTTGGGGAAACTGTTTTTT. Its protein product is CASSTGPLGKLFF. This rearrangement joins TRBV28 to TRBJ1-4, with D uncertain. CDR1 is MDHEN and CDR2 is SYDVKM in the germline V gene. V lost 6 bases to trimming and J lost 11 bases, with 16 bases between them. This CDR3 comprises 13 residues.